This passage covers 21 T cell receptor beta chains from one sample sequenced in a study of identical twins. TCRdb recomputed calls from the 5' RACE reads with MiXCR, one row per CDR3 protein. Among roughly 230,000 distinct CDR3 sequences listed, about 8% were seen once. The sample was also linked to a second study, of yellow fever vaccine responses in identical twins.

Material: CD8+ T cells sorted from blood. The receptors stem from a woman aged 18 to 35 in good health.

The V and J genes are TRBV18 and TRBJ1-5, with a tentative D call TRBD1 (5 bases). Trimming left V 0 bases short and J 1 base short, with 13 bases between. CDR1 is KGHSH and CDR2 is LQKENI in the germline V gene. This CDR3 has 17 residues. The CDR3 is CASSPPDGAESNQPQHF. The CDR3 region has the DNA TGTGCCAGCTCACCACCGGACGGGGCGGAAAGCAATCAGCCCCAGCATTTT.

V usage is TRBV20-1 and J usage is TRBJ2-1; the D is unclear. Deletions cut 3 bases from V and 8 bases from J, with 14 bases between. CDR1 is DFQATT, CDR2 SNEGSKA, per germline (reference sequence). This CDR3 comprises 13 residues. This CDR3 is CSASKLVRDEQFF. The CDR3, as DNA: TGCAGTGCTAGTAAGCTAGTTAGGGATGAGCAGTTCTTC.

This clonotype was found a few times. The chain recombines TRBV13 with TRBJ2-7; tentatively, D is TRBD2 (5 bases). CDR3 length: 17 residues. CDR1 is PRHDT, CDR2 FYEKMQ, per germline (reference sequence). Trimming left V 0 bases short and J 2 bases short, with 17 bases between. CDR3 loop: CASSLGHLAPLPYEQYF. As DNA, the CDR3 is TGTGCCAGCAGCTTAGGGCACCTAGCTCCCCTCCCCTACGAGCAGTACTTC.

This clonotype was counted ten times or more. The chain uses TRBV25-1 and TRBJ2-5; tentative D call: TRBD1 (5 bases). V was cut by 3 bases and J by 3 bases, with 17 bases left in between. CDR3 length equals 16 residues. The germline gives CDR1 MGHDK, CDR2 SYGVNS. The CDR3 DNA sequence: TGTGCCAGCAGTGACCTGTTAGAGACAGAAAAAGAGACCCAGTACTTC. It yields the protein CASSDLLETEKETQYF.

This clonotype came up many times. The V call is TRBV27, the J call TRBJ2-3; no firm D call. The CDR3 sequence is 14 residues long. Germline V gene data show CDR1 as MNHEY and CDR2 as SMNVEV (reference sequence). Between the trimmed V and J ends, which lost 0 bases and 5 bases, there was a span of 9 bases. CDR3 nucleotide sequence: TGTGCCAGCAGTTTATCACCATTGATAGATACGCAGTATTTT. Amino acids: CASSLSPLIDTQYF.

The chain recombines TRBV20-1 with TRBJ2-7, with D possibly matching TRBD1 (5 bases). CDR1 DFQATT and CDR2 SNEGSKA come from the germline V gene (reference sequence). The CDR3 sequence is 15 residues long. Trimming left V 1 base short and J 0 bases short, with 13 bases between. CDR3 residues: CSARGGDRVSYEQYF. Written as DNA, the CDR3 is TGCAGTGCTAGAGGGGGCGATAGAGTCTCCTACGAGCAGTACTTC.

This clonotype was recorded a few times. This chain connects TRBV7-6 to TRBJ2-5; the D gene is possibly TRBD2 (5 bases). The CDR3 is 14 residues long. Germline V gives CDR1 SGHVS, CDR2 FNYEAQ. V was trimmed by 7 bases and J by 4 bases, leaving 16 bases between them. The CDR3 region is CASTPRLAGETQYF. The CDR3 nucleotides are TGTGCCAGCACCCCTAGACTGGCGGGAGAGACCCAGTACTTC.

The rearrangement joins TRBV7-9 to TRBJ2-3, with D possibly matching TRBD2 (5 bases). Germline V gene lookup returns CDR1 SEHNR and CDR2 FQNEAQ (reference sequence). The CDR3 spans 13 residues. With 7 bases removed from V and 4 bases from J, the gap between germline ends came to 12 bases. Here the CDR3 reads CASNPGIPDTQYF. The CDR3, as DNA: TGTGCCAGCAACCCCGGGATCCCAGATACGCAGTATTTT.

The chain combines TRBV6-2 or TRBV6-3 with TRBJ2-2; a weak D match, TRBD2 (6 bases). Per germline, CDR1 MNHEY and CDR2 SVGEGT. V was shortened by 2 bases and J by 6 bases, with 7 bases between the two germline ends. The CDR3 is 13 amino acids. The CDR3 protein is CASSYAGSGELFF. CDR3 bases: TGTGCCAGCAGTTACGCGGGATCCGGGGAGCTGTTTTTT.

This clonotype was detected once. The chain uses TRBV5-5 and TRBJ2-5, with D perhaps matching TRBD1 or TRBD2 (5 bases each). CDR1 and CDR2 (germline): SGHKS, YYEKEE (reference sequence). Deletions cut 7 bases from V and 5 bases from J, with 21 bases between. The CDR3 spans 15 residues. The CDR3 DNA reads TGTGCCAGCGGCCCAGGGCCCTCCTGGGGGGAGACCCAGTACTTC. Translated, it gives CASGPGPSWGETQYF.

V usage is TRBV4-2 and J usage is TRBJ2-3, with TRBD2 identical over 9 bases. The germline gives CDR1 LGHNA, CDR2 YNFKEQ. CDR3 size: 15 residues. J gave up 6 bases and V 4 bases, and 8 bases lay outside the gene matches. CDR3 loop: CASSPEAGGRDTQYF. The CDR3 coding sequence is TGTGCCAGCAGCCCCGAAGCGGGGGGCCGGGATACGCAGTATTTT.

This chain connects TRBV12-3 or TRBV12-4 to TRBJ2-1, with 9 bases that match TRBD2. The CDR3 covers 19 residues. J lost 2 bases, V lost 11 bases, and 22 bases had no gene match. In DNA form, the CDR3 reads TGTGCCCTCAGTCCATCCCTCCGTAGCGGGAGAGATGCCTACAATGAGCAGTTCTTC. Its protein is CALSPSLRSGRDAYNEQFF.

This clonotype was detected a few times. The chain links TRBV2 to TRBJ2-3; D is undetermined. V lost 2 bases and J lost 2, with 11 bases in between. CDR3 length equals 15 residues. Germline V gives CDR1 SNHLY, CDR2 FYNNEI. In DNA, the CDR3 is TGTGCCAGCAGTGAACTGGTCAGACCCACAGATACGCAGTATTTT. Translating it yields CASSELVRPTDTQYF.

This clonotype occurred many times. J is TRBJ2-5 and V is TRBV29-1, with D possibly being TRBD1 (5 bases). Germline V CDR1 and CDR2: SQVTM, ANQGSEA. V dropped 8 bases and J dropped 0 bases, with 13 bases sitting between them. CDR3 length: 13 residues. CDR3 in DNA: TGCAGCTCACTGAACAGGAACCAAGAGACCCAGTACTTC. Protein sequence: CSSLNRNQETQYF.

This clonotype has at least ten counts. The rearrangement joins TRBV4-2 to TRBJ2-1, with 10 positions matching TRBD2. This CDR3 is built from 16 residues. Germline V gene lookup returns CDR1 LGHNA and CDR2 YNFKEQ. Trimming took 1 base from V and 8 from J; bases not matched to a gene: 8. The CDR3 coding sequence is TGTGCCAGCAGCCAAGTGCTAGCGGGAGAGTTAGATGAGCAGTTCTTC. Translating gives CASSQVLAGELDEQFF.

This clonotype was counted a few times. The V and J genes are TRBV20-1 and TRBJ2-5, with D perhaps given as TRBD1 or TRBD2 (5 bases each). The CDR3 is made up of 13 amino acids. CDR1 and CDR2 from the germline V gene are DFQATT and SNEGSKA (reference sequence). Trimming removed 0 bases at V and 3 bases at J, with 8 bases between. The CDR3, as DNA: TGCAGTGCTAGAGAGGTGGGGGAAGAGACCCAGTACTTC. Translating it yields CSAREVGEETQYF.

A few counts support this clonotype. The chain recombines TRBV5-1 with TRBJ2-3; 7 bases fit TRBD1. The V gene's germline CDR1 is SGHRS and CDR2 YFSETQ. CDR3 length: 16 residues. The V and J ends lost 0 bases and 4 bases, in that order; junction bases with no gene match: 8. The CDR3 region has the DNA TGCGCCAGCAGCTTGGGGGGACAGTTTTTGGCAGATACGCAGTATTTT. Amino acid sequence: CASSLGGQFLADTQYF. The full variable domain, completed using reference TRBV5-1 and TRBJ2-3, is KAGVTQTPRYLIKTRGQQVTLSCSPISGHRSVSWYQQTPGQGLQFLFEYFSETQRNKGNFPGRFSGRQFSNSRSEMNVSTLELGDSALYLCASSLGGQFLADTQYFGPGTRLTVL.

The chain uses TRBV7-9 and TRBJ2-5, with TRBD1 matching 7 bases. This CDR3 contains 13 residues. From germline, CDR1 is SEHNR and CDR2 FQNEAQ (reference sequence). This CDR3 is CATSPTGEETQYF. The DNA of the CDR3 is TGTGCTACTTCCCCAACAGGGGAAGAGACCCAGTACTTC. Supplemented by reference TRBV7-9 and TRBJ2-5, the full variable domain reads DTGVSQNPRHKITKRGQNVTFRCDPISEHNRLYWYRQTLGQGPEFLTYFQNEAQLEKSRLLSDRFSAERPKGSFSTLEIQRTEQGDSAMYLCATSPTGEETQYFGPGTRLLVL.

This chain connects TRBV3-1 to TRBJ2-4; TRBD2 might be the D (6 bases). Germline V gene data show CDR1 as LGHDT and CDR2 as YNNKEL (reference sequence). The CDR3 runs to 19 residues. The CDR3 here is CTFSWAPDTLGEESNIQYF. The CDR3 DNA is TGTACCTTCAGTTGGGCCCCGGACACCCTGGGGGAGGAATCGAACATTCAGTACTTC.

This clonotype was picked up many times. The chain combines TRBV12-3 or TRBV12-4 with TRBJ2-1; D ambiguous. The CDR3 totals 13 residues. With 7 bases removed from V and 2 bases from J, the gap between germline ends came to 9 bases. CDR3 DNA: TGTGCCAGCACCATGGCACCCTACAATGAGCAGTTCTTC. Its translation: CASTMAPYNEQFF.

The chain carries TRBV5-1 and TRBJ2-1; TRBD2 aligns across 7 bases. V lost 2 bases to trimming and J lost 7 bases; unmatched junction nucleotides: 3. The CDR3 runs to 13 residues. Germline V lookup: CDR1 SGHRS, CDR2 YFSETQ. Written as DNA, the CDR3 is TGCGCCAGCAGCTTTGGAGCGGGGAATGAGCAGTTCTTC. Translated, it gives CASSFGAGNEQFF.